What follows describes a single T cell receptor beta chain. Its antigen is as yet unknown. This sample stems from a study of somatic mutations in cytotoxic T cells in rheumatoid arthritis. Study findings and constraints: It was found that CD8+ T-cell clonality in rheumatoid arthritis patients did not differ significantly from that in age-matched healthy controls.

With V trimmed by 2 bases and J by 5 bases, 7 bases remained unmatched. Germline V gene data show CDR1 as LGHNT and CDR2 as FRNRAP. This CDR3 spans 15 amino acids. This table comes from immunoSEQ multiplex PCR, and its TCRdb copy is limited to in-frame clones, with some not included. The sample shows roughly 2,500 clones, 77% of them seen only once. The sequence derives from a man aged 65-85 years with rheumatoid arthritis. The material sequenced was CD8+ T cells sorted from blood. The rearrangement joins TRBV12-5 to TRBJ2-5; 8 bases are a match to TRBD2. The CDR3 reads CASGLPTSGAETQYF. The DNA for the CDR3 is TGTGCTAGTGGTTTGCCCACTAGCGGCGCGGAGACCCAGTACTTC.